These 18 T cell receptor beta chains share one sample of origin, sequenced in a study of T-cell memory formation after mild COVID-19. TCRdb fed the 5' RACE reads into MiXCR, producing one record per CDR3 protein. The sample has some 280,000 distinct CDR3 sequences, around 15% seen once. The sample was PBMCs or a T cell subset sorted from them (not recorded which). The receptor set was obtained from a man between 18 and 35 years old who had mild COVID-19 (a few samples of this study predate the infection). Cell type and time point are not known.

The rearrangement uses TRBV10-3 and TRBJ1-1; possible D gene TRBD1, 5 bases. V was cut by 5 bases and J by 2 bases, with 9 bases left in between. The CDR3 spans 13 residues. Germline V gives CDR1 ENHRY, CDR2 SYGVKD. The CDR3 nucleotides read TGTGCCATCAGTATTTGGGACAACACTGAAGCTTTCTTT. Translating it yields CAISIWDNTEAFF.

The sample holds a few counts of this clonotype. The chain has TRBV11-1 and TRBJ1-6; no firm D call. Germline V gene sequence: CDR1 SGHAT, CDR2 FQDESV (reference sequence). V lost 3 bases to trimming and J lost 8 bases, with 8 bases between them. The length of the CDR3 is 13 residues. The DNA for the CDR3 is TGTGCCAGCAGCTTTCAGGTTTATTCACCCCTCCACTTT. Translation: CASSFQVYSPLHF.

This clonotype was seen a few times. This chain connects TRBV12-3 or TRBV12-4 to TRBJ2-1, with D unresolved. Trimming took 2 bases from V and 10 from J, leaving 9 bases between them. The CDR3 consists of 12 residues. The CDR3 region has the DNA TGTGCCAGCAGTTTACAGCTAGGGGAGCAGTTCTTC. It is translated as CASSLQLGEQFF.

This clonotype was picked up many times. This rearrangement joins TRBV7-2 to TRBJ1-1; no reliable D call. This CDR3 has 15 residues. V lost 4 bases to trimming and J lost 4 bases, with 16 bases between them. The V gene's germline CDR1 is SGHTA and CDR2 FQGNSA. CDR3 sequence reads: CASSSDWEGTTEAFF. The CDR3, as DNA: TGTGCCAGCAGCTCGGATTGGGAGGGTACCACTGAAGCTTTCTTT.

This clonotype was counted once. The chain's CDR3 is CASSPPGMSGNEQFF. The CDR3 DNA reads as TGTGCCAGCAGCCCCCCTGGAATGAGCGGCAATGAGCAGTTCTTC. The chain joins TRBV3-1 to TRBJ2-1, with D possibly TRBD2 on 5 matching bases. The CDR3 is made up of 15 amino acids. Trimming stripped 4 bases from V and 6 bases from J, with 16 bases between. In germline, CDR1 is LGHDT, CDR2 YNNKEL (reference sequence).

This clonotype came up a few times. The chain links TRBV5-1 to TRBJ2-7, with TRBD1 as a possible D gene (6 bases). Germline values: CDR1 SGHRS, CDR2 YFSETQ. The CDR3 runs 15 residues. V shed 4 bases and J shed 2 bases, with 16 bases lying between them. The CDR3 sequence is CASSPRTDDPYEQYF. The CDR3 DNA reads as TGCGCCAGCAGCCCCCGGACAGATGATCCCTACGAGCAGTACTTC.

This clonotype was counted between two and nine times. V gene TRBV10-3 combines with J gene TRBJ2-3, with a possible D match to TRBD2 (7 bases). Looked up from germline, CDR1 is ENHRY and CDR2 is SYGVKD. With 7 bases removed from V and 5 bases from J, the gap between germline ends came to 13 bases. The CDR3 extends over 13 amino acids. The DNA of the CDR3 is TGTGCCATCACCGGGGGGCGCGGAGATACGCAGTATTTT. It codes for CAITGGRGDTQYF.

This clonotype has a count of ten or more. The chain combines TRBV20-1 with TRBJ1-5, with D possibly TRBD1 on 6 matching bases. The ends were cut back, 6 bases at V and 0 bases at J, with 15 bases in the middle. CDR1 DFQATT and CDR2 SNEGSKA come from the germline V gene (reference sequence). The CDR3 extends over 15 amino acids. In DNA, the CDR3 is TGCAGTGCGAGGGGGGGGGATTATAGCAATCAGCCCCAGCATTTT. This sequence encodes CSARGGDYSNQPQHF.

The CDR3 nucleotides read TGCAGTGCTAACCCGGGACAGGGGAAATATGGCTACACCTTC. Translation gives CSANPGQGKYGYTF. The chain recombines TRBV20-1 with TRBJ1-2; 10 positions match TRBD1. The CDR3 sequence is 14 residues long. Unmatched junction bases numbered 7, after V lost 4 bases and J lost 5 bases. Germline-derived CDR1 and CDR2 are DFQATT and SNEGSKA (reference sequence).

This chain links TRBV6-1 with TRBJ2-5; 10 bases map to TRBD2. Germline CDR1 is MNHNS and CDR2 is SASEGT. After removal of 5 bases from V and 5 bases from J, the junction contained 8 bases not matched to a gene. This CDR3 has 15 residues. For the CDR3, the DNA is TGTGCCAGCAGTACCGCCGGGACTAGCGAGGAGACCCAGTACTTC. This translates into CASSTAGTSEETQYF.

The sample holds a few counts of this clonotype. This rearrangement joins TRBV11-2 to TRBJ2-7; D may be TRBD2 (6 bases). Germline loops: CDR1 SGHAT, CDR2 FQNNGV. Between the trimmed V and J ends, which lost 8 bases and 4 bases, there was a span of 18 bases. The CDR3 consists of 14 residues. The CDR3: CASGGRQGLYEQYF. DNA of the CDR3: TGTGCCAGCGGGGGGAGGCAGGGTCTGTACGAGCAGTACTTC.

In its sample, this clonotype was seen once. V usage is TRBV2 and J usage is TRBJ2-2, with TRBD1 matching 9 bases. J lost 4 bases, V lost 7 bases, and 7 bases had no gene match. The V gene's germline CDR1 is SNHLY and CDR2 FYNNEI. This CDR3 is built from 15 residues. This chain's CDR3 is CASKRDREITGELFF. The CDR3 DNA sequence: TGTGCCAGCAAACGGGACAGGGAAATCACCGGGGAGCTGTTTTTT.

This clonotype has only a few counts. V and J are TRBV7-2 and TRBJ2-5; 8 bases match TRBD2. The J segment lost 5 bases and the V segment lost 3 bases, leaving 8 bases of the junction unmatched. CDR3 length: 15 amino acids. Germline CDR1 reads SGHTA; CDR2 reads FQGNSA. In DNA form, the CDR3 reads TGTGCCAGCAGCTTCCAGCGGGGGAGGAGGGAGACCCAGTACTTC. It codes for CASSFQRGRRETQYF.

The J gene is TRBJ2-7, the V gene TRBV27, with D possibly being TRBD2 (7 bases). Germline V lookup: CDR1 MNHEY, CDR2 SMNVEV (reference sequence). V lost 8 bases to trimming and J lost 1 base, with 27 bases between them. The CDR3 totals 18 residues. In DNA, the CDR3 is TGTGCCAGCGGACGACCACCTAAACAGGGAGGGACTTCCTACGAGCAGTACGTC. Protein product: CASGRPPKQGGTSYEQYV.

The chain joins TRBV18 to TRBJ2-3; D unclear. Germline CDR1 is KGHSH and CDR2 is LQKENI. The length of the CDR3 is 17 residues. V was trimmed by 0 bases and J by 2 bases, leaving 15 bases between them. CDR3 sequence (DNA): TGTGCCAGCTCACCACCCATACTCCACATAGACACAGATACGCAGTATTTT. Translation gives CASSPPILHIDTDTQYF.

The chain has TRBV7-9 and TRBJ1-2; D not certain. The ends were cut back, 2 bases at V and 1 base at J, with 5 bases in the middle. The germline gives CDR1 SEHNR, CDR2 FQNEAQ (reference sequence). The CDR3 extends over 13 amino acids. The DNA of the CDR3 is TGTGCCAGCAGCTTACCCGTTAACTATGGCTACACCTTC. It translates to CASSLPVNYGYTF.

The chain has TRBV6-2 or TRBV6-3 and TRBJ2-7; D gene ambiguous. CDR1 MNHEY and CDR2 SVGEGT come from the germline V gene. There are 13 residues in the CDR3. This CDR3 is CTSSSGPLGEQYV. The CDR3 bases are TGTACCAGCAGCTCCGGGCCTTTGGGGGAGCAGTACGTC.

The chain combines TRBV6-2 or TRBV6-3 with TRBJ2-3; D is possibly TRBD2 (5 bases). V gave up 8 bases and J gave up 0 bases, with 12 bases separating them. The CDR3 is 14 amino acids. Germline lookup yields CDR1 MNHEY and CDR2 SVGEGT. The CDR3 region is CASRGLGSTDTQYF. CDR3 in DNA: TGTGCCAGCCGAGGACTTGGTAGCACAGATACGCAGTATTTT.